The present TCR beta chain was sequenced within a study of cytomegalovirus exposure and HLA in healthy donors. It was with 60 Vbeta and 13 Jbeta primers that the PCR ran. Measured with immunoSEQ multiplex PCR; TCRdb has only the in-frame clones, and not every one. The sample carries about 160,000 clones, around 80% recorded once. Material for sequencing was PBMCs. This clonotype originated in a woman younger than 30 in good health and CMV-seronegative.

Written as DNA, the CDR3 is TGTGCCAGCAGTTCGCCGGGCCAAGGGGTCTATGGCTACACCTTC. Its translation is CASSSPGQGVYGYTF. This rearrangement joins TRBV6-1 to TRBJ1-2, with D perhaps TRBD1 (5 bases). The V gene's germline CDR1 is MNHNS and CDR2 SASEGT. Trimming stripped 5 bases from V and 4 bases from J, with 17 bases between. This CDR3 is 15 amino acids long.